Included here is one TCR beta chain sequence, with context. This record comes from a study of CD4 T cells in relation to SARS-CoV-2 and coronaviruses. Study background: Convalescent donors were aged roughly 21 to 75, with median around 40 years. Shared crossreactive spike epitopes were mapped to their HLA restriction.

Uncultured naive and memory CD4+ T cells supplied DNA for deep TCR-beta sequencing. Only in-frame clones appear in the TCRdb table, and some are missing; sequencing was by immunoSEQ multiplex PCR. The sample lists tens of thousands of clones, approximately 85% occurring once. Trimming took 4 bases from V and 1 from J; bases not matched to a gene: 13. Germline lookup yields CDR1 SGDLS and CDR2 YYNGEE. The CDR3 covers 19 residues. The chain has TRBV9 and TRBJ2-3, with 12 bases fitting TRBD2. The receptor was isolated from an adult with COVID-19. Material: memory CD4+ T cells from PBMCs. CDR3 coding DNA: TGTGCCAGCAGCCTCCGGCTAGCGGGAGGGCCGGAGCGCACAGATACGCAGTATTTT. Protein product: CASSLRLAGGPERTDTQYF.